These 26 T cell receptor beta chains were sequenced from one sample in a study. TCRdb redid the calling of the 5' RACE reads with MiXCR, one entry per CDR3 protein. The sample holds some 30,000 distinct CDR3 sequences, over 20% seen once. The sorted Tregs were CD4+CD25+CD127-/low cells. Sequenced sample: tumor-infiltrating Tregs sorted from the breast tumor. The receptor source for this set is a female donor with breast cancer.

By share, this clonotype ranks as medium-sized (0.01 to 0.1%). CDR3 sequence (DNA): TGTGCCAGCAGTCCCTCCGGGGGGGCTAGCACAGATACGCAGTATTTT. Its translation is CASSPSGGASTDTQYF. The V gene is TRBV12-3 or TRBV12-4, the J gene TRBJ2-3; 8 nucleotides match TRBD2. This CDR3 contains 16 residues. Germline trimming cut 5 bases from V and 0 bases from J; bases unmatched to any gene: 7.

This clonotype was seen repeatedly, ten times or more. V gene TRBV2 combines with J gene TRBJ2-3, with D perhaps TRBD1 (6 bases). This CDR3 is built from 15 residues. Germline CDR1 and CDR2: SNHLY and FYNNEI. The germline V and J ends were trimmed by 8 bases and 4 bases, with 19 bases remaining between them. The DNA for the CDR3 is TGTGCCAGCCCGTACAGGGCAGGGGTCGCAGATACGCAGTATTTT. Protein product: CASPYRAGVADTQYF.

This clonotype is termed medium-sized. The genes are TRBV6-5 and TRBJ2-7; TRBD2 matches at 11 bases. The CDR3 totals 15 residues. J gave up 1 base and V 5 bases, and 4 bases lay outside the gene matches. Germline V gene data show CDR1 as MNHEY and CDR2 as SVGAGI. CDR3: CASSPGTSGSYEQYF. The CDR3 coding sequence is TGTGCCAGCAGTCCCGGGACTAGCGGATCCTACGAGCAGTACTTC.

In this sample, this clonotype turned up many times. The rearrangement joins TRBV6-5 to TRBJ1-5; 7 bases fit TRBD1. The junction had 7 bases not matched to a gene; V was cut back by 4 bases and J by 4 bases. This CDR3 has 15 residues. Germline V lookup: CDR1 MNHEY, CDR2 SVGAGI. DNA for the CDR3: TGTGCCAGCAGTTTGTTGGGGACAGCTAATCAGCCCCAGCATTTT. Amino acids: CASSLLGTANQPQHF.

The CDR3 DNA follows: TGTGCCAGCAGCCAAGGACTAGCGGGAGGGCGGTTCTTC. Protein sequence: CASSQGLAGGRFF. This chain uses TRBV14 with TRBJ2-1, with 14 bases aligning to TRBD2. The V gene's germline CDR1 is SGHDN and CDR2 FVKESK. The CDR3 runs to 13 residues. The J segment lost 15 bases and the V segment lost 1 base, leaving 2 bases of the junction unmatched.

This clonotype appeared many times. The chain employs TRBV19 and TRBJ1-5, with D perhaps matching TRBD1 (5 bases). This CDR3 is built from 14 residues. The V end was cut by 6 bases, the J end by 1 base, with 10 bases between. In germline, CDR1 is LNHDA, CDR2 SQIVND (reference sequence). The CDR3 DNA reads TGTGCCAGTAGGGGGGGGGTGAGCAATCAGCCCCAGCATTTT. It translates to CASRGGVSNQPQHF.

This clonotype occurred many times. The chain recombines TRBV6-1 with TRBJ2-7; D unresolved. This CDR3 contains 13 residues. The germline V gene has CDR1 MNHNS and CDR2 SASEGT. V lost 3 bases and J lost 3, with 9 bases in between. CDR3 in amino acids: CASSDTDLYEQYF. In nucleotides, the CDR3 is TGTGCCAGCAGTGACACAGACCTCTACGAGCAGTACTTC.

Sample share makes this clonotype medium-sized (0.01 to 0.1%). This rearrangement joins TRBV29-1 to TRBJ2-1; 9 bases match TRBD1. The CDR3 runs to 20 residues. V was clipped by 1 base and J by 1 base; unmatched bases: 17. The germline CDR1 and CDR2 sequences are SQVTM and ANQGSEA. Here the CDR3 DNA reads TGCAGCGTTGAAGCAGCCCGGGACAGGGTAAAAAGAGGGTCCTACAATGAGCAGTTCTTC. Translation: CSVEAARDRVKRGSYNEQFF.

In this sample, this clonotype turned up a few times. This chain links TRBV10-3 with TRBJ1-5; D call uncertain. Germline V CDR1 and CDR2: ENHRY, SYGVKD. The CDR3 loop spans 13 amino acids. V was trimmed by 4 bases and J by 0 bases, leaving 4 bases between them. Here the CDR3 DNA reads TGTGCCATCAGTGGTAGTAGCAATCAGCCCCAGCATTTT. As protein: CAISGSSNQPQHF.

This clonotype was detected ten times or more. This chain uses TRBV5-1 with TRBJ1-5, with D hard to call. CDR1 is SGHRS and CDR2 is YFSETQ in the germline V gene. Between the trimmed V and J ends, which lost 4 bases and 7 bases, there was a span of 12 bases. This CDR3 comprises 13 residues. The CDR3 is CASSDNPGQPQHF. The CDR3 DNA follows: TGCGCCAGCAGCGATAACCCGGGGCAGCCCCAGCATTTT.

In this sample, this clonotype is medium-sized. The chain recombines TRBV7-6 with TRBJ2-2; D is undetermined. V gave up 1 base and J gave up 1 base, with 1 base separating them. Germline loops: CDR1 SGHVS, CDR2 FNYEAQ. The CDR3 extends over 13 amino acids. CDR3 DNA sequence: TGTGCCAGCAGCTTAGGGAACACCGGGGAGCTGTTTTTT. This translates into CASSLGNTGELFF.

This chain links TRBV20-1 with TRBJ2-3, with unresolved D. V lost 5 bases, J lost 0 bases, and 12 bases lay in between. The CDR3 spans 14 residues. Germline V gene lookup returns CDR1 DFQATT and CDR2 SNEGSKA (reference sequence). CDR3: CSAPDATSTDTQYF. Written as DNA, the CDR3 is TGCAGTGCTCCAGACGCAACTAGCACAGATACGCAGTATTTT.

This clonotype was picked up a small number of times. The chain links TRBV25-1 to TRBJ2-2, with D possibly TRBD1 on 6 matching bases. The CDR3 consists of 16 residues. Trimming left V 5 bases short and J 0 bases short, with 13 bases between. Germline V CDR1 and CDR2: MGHDK, SYGVNS. The CDR3 reads CASSSLAGANTGELFF. Here the CDR3 DNA reads TGTGCCAGCAGTTCCCTTGCAGGGGCGAACACCGGGGAGCTGTTTTTT.

The sample holds many counts of this clonotype. The rearrangement joins TRBV24-1 to TRBJ2-1; 7 positions agree with TRBD2. V lost 7 bases and J lost 5; bases outside the gene matches: 4. The CDR3 is 13 residues long. CDR1 is KGHDR, CDR2 SFDVKD, per germline. The CDR3 bases are TGTGCCACCAGCCTCCGGGGGGACAATGAGCAGTTCTTC. Translation gives CATSLRGDNEQFF.

The chain links TRBV30 to TRBJ1-2; D is unresolved. CDR1 and CDR2 from the germline V gene are GTSNPN and SVGIG (reference sequence). The germline V and J ends were trimmed by 3 bases and 6 bases, with 11 bases remaining between them. The CDR3 is 12 residues long. CDR3 protein: CAWSGTWDGYTF. Written as DNA, the CDR3 is TGTGCCTGGAGCGGCACGTGGGATGGCTACACCTTC.

This clonotype has only a few counts. This chain uses TRBV6-1 with TRBJ2-1; 13 bases map to TRBD2. The ends lost 7 bases at V and 9 bases at J; junction bases unmatched: 6. CDR3 length: 14 amino acids. Per the germline V gene, CDR1 is MNHNS and CDR2 is SASEGT. CDR3 in amino acids: CASNGLAGVSEQFF. Here the CDR3 DNA reads TGTGCCAGCAACGGACTAGCGGGAGTCTCTGAGCAGTTCTTC.

This clonotype was counted between two and nine times. This chain connects TRBV28 to TRBJ2-1; a weak D match, TRBD2 (6 bases). V lost 3 bases to trimming and J lost 6 bases, with 15 bases between them. Germline V gene lookup returns CDR1 MDHEN and CDR2 SYDVKM. This CDR3 region has 15 residues. CDR3 in DNA: TGTGCCAGCAGTTTCCAGGCTTTGGGAGGCAATGAGCAGTTCTTC. Residues: CASSFQALGGNEQFF.

Note on this clonotype: A much larger clone differs from this one at a single base, so this may be a read error. The V call is TRBV18, the J call TRBJ2-1; 13 bases map to TRBD2. CDR3 length: 15 residues. The V gene's germline CDR1 is KGHSH and CDR2 LQKENI. V was clipped by 6 bases and J by 6 bases; unmatched bases: 5. This chain's CDR3 is CASSEGLAGVNEQFF. The CDR3 region has the DNA TGTGCCAGCTCCGAAGGACTAGCGGGAGTCAATGAGCAGTTCTTC.

In regard to this clonotype: A much larger clone lies a single base off, so this may be a read error. V is TRBV5-1 and J is TRBJ2-6, with D possibly being TRBD1 (6 bases). This CDR3 spans 21 amino acids. CDR1 is SGHRS and CDR2 is YFSETQ in the germline V gene. The CDR3 reads CASGLVYGIRQASSGANVLTF. The CDR3 DNA follows: TGCGCCAGCGGCTTGGTCTACGGTATAAGACAGGCCAGCTCTGGGGCCAACGTCCTGACTTTC.

CDR3 coding DNA: TGCAGTGCTCGGGGGACTGTGAACACTGAAGCTTTCTTT. It codes for CSARGTVNTEAFF. The rearrangement uses TRBV20-1 and TRBJ1-1; D might be TRBD1 (5 bases). Germline CDR1 and CDR2: DFQATT and SNEGSKA (reference sequence). This CDR3 comprises 13 residues. V gave up 5 bases and J gave up 0 bases, with 10 bases separating them.

There are a few counts of this clonotype. The rearrangement links TRBV6-5 to TRBJ1-4; no clear D gene. Germline V gives CDR1 MNHEY, CDR2 SVGAGI. Between the trimmed V and J ends, which lost 2 bases and 6 bases, there was a span of 7 bases. The CDR3 is made up of 13 amino acids. The CDR3, as DNA: TGTGCCAGCAGTTACGGTCGGGATGAAAAACTGTTTTTT. This translates into CASSYGRDEKLFF.

This clonotype was found a few times. V gene TRBV15 combines with J gene TRBJ2-7; TRBD2 might be the D (8 bases). The CDR3 extends over 15 amino acids. Trimming took off 3 bases at V and 3 bases at J, with 15 bases between the two ends. Germline CDR1 and CDR2: LNHNV and YYDKDF (reference sequence). The CDR3 DNA is TGTGCCACCAGCAGGGGACTAGACAGGGTCTACGAGCAGTACTTC. It specifies CATSRGLDRVYEQYF.

This clonotype has only a few counts. The J gene is TRBJ1-2, the V gene TRBV6-6; D is perhaps TRBD1 (5 bases). The CDR3 runs 13 residues. Germline V gene lookup returns CDR1 MNHNY and CDR2 SVGAGI (reference sequence). V dropped 0 bases and J dropped 7 bases, with 9 bases sitting between them. This chain's CDR3 is CASSYSGGSGYTF. Written as DNA, the CDR3 is TGTGCCAGCAGTTACTCGGGGGGTTCTGGCTACACCTTC.

The CDR3 nucleotides read TGCAGCATAATACAGGGGGCGGATACTGAAGCTTTCTTT. It specifies CSIIQGADTEAFF. V is TRBV29-1 and J is TRBJ1-1; 9 positions agree with TRBD1. J was trimmed by 5 bases and V by 8 bases; bases with no gene match: 9. CDR1 is SQVTM, CDR2 ANQGSEA, per germline. The CDR3 totals 13 residues.

This chain uses TRBV7-8 with TRBJ2-1, with unresolved D. Germline lookup yields CDR1 SGHVS and CDR2 FQNEAQ. The CDR3 covers 14 residues. The V gene lost 0 bases and the J gene lost 6 bases, with 9 bases spanning the gap. In DNA form, the CDR3 reads TGTGCCAGCAGCTTAGCGGCGGCAGGCAATGAGCAGTTCTTC. Translation gives CASSLAAAGNEQFF.

This clonotype came up once. A read error may produce the germline difference seen at one junction end. J is TRBJ1-1 and V is TRBV2, with D tentatively TRBD1 (6 bases). CDR1 SNHLY and CDR2 FYNNEI come from the germline V gene. The CDR3 is made up of 13 amino acids. In DNA, the CDR3 is TGCGCCAGCGAGAGGGGGGGGAACACTGAAACTTTCTTT. Its translation: CASERGGNTETFF.